This T cell receptor beta chain was captured by sequencing in a study of spatial heterogeneity in lung cancer. Findings and caveats of the study: Ubiquitous expanded tumor TCRs were seen in blood more at resection than at follow-up.

There are many counts of this clonotype. Its matching antigen is unknown. V gave up 0 bases and J gave up 3 bases, with 8 bases separating them. Germline V gene lookup returns CDR1 MNHNS and CDR2 SASEGT. This CDR3 comprises 14 residues. TCRdb ran MiXCR on the 5' RACE reads and lists one entry per CDR3 protein. The data show some 55,000 distinct CDR3 sequences, roughly 6.6% seen once. Documented time point: sample taken at primary tumor resection. The receptor was isolated from a female donor with early-stage non-small cell lung cancer. This rearrangement joins TRBV6-1 to TRBJ1-1; D gene unclear. This sample comprised PBMCs, obtained at surgery. In DNA, the CDR3 is TGTGCCAGCAGTGAAGCGCGCGGGGACACTGAAGCTTTCTTT. Translating it yields CASSEARGDTEAFF.